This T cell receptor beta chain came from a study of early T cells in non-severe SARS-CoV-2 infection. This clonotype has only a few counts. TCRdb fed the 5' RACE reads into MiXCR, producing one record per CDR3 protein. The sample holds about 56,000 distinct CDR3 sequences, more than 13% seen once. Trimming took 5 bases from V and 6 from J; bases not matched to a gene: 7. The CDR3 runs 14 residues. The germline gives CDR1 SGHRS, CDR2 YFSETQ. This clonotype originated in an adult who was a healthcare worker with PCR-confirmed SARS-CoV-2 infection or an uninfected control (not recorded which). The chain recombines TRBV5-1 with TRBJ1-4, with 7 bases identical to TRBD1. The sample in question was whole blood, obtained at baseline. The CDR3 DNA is TGCGCCAGCAGGCCCCGGGACAGCCATGAAAAACTGTTTTTT. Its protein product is CASRPRDSHEKLFF.